Shown below are 18 T cell receptor beta chains from a single sample sequenced in a study of T cells after yellow fever vaccination. TCRdb used MiXCR to reprocess the 5' RACE reads, holding one entry per CDR3 protein. The sample carries roughly 70,000 distinct CDR3 sequences, approximately 8% recorded once. The source material was CD8+ T cells sorted from PBMCs, sampled on the day of the yellow fever booster vaccination. These receptors came from a man aged 30-40 years who received the YFV17D yellow fever vaccine.

This clonotype came up many times. The rearrangement uses TRBV27 and TRBJ2-3; 7 bases match TRBD2. CDR1 is MNHEY and CDR2 is SMNVEV in the germline V gene (reference sequence). After removal of 0 bases from V and 0 bases from J, the junction contained 0 bases not matched to a gene. The CDR3 is 15 amino acids. CDR3 DNA: TGTGCCAGCAGTTTATCTAGCGGGAGCACAGATACGCAGTATTTT. Protein product: CASSLSSGSTDTQYF.

The V gene is TRBV7-9, the J gene TRBJ2-1; 10 bases map to TRBD1. V trimming: 5 bases; J trimming: 7 bases; junction bases outside the gene matches: 11. This CDR3 contains 16 residues. Per the germline V gene, CDR1 is SEHNR and CDR2 is FQNEAQ (reference sequence). The CDR3: CASSTAGTGVVNEQFF. The CDR3 DNA sequence: TGTGCCAGCAGCACAGCCGGGACAGGGGTAGTGAATGAGCAGTTCTTC. Combining the CDR3 with reference TRBV7-9 and TRBJ2-1 gives the whole variable domain DTGVSQNPRHKITKRGQNVTFRCDPISEHNRLYWYRQTLGQGPEFLTYFQNEAQLEKSRLLSDRFSAERPKGSFSTLEIQRTEQGDSAMYLCASSTAGTGVVNEQFFGPGTRLTVL.

This clonotype was detected only a few times. V usage is TRBV20-1 and J usage is TRBJ2-4; 8 bases are a match to TRBD1. V lost 6 bases, J lost 1 base, and 8 bases stayed unmatched. The CDR3 covers 15 residues. Germline-derived CDR1 and CDR2 are DFQATT and SNEGSKA (reference sequence). Here the CDR3 DNA reads TGCAGTGCAAATAACAGGGGGTTGGCCAAAAACATTCAGTACTTC. Translating it yields CSANNRGLAKNIQYF.

This clonotype appeared a few times. The rearrangement joins TRBV11-2 to TRBJ2-7; D not certain. The V end lost 2 bases, the J end lost 1 base, and 9 bases lay between the germline ends. The CDR3 spans 14 residues. Germline V lookup: CDR1 SGHAT, CDR2 FQNNGV. The chain's CDR3 is CASSLTGPSYEQYF. The CDR3 DNA reads TGTGCCAGCAGCTTAACCGGGCCTTCCTACGAGCAGTACTTC.

The table lists this clonotype with a few counts. The chain combines TRBV27 with TRBJ2-5; 7 positions match TRBD1. The V gene's germline CDR1 is MNHEY and CDR2 SMNVEV (reference sequence). This CDR3 comprises 15 residues. V was pared by 7 bases and J by 4 bases, with 12 bases of the junction left unmatched. CDR3 amino acids: CASTQGTARGETQYF. DNA for the CDR3: TGTGCCAGCACCCAAGGGACAGCGAGAGGAGAGACCCAGTACTTC.

The sample holds a few counts of this clonotype. The chain employs TRBV15 and TRBJ1-5; TRBD1 agrees at 7 bases. V lost 5 bases and J lost 4; bases outside the gene matches: 11. This CDR3 has 16 amino acids. CDR1 LNHNV and CDR2 YYDKDF come from the germline V gene (reference sequence). CDR3 nucleotides: TGTGCCACCAGCGGCTCAGGGACAGAAAATAATCAGCCCCAGCATTTT. Protein: CATSGSGTENNQPQHF.

The rearrangement joins TRBV19 to TRBJ2-1, with D tentatively TRBD2 (5 bases). V was cut by 8 bases and J by 2 bases, with 13 bases left in between. The germline V gene has CDR1 LNHDA and CDR2 SQIVND (reference sequence). CDR3 length equals 14 residues. The DNA for the CDR3 is TGTGCCAGTTCTCCGGGGTGGGCCTACAATGAGCAGTTCTTC. Its protein is CASSPGWAYNEQFF.

In this sample, this clonotype turned up many times. The CDR3: CASENSYEQYF. The CDR3 DNA reads as TGTGCCAGCGAGAACTCCTACGAGCAGTACTTC. The genes are TRBV27 and TRBJ2-7; D gene uncertain. Germline CDR1 reads MNHEY; CDR2 reads SMNVEV (reference sequence). This CDR3 spans 11 amino acids. V lost 8 bases and J lost 0, with 5 bases in between.

There are many counts of this clonotype. V is TRBV12-3 or TRBV12-4 and J is TRBJ2-1; no firm D call. This CDR3 is 9 amino acids long. V lost 3 bases to trimming and J lost 15 bases, with 6 bases between them. Here the CDR3 DNA reads TGTGCCAGCAGTTTGTATGTGTTCTTC. It is translated as CASSLYVFF.

There are a few counts of this clonotype. The chain couples TRBV29-1 to TRBJ2-7; 10 bases align to TRBD1. Germline V gene data show CDR1 as SQVTM and CDR2 as ANQGSEA. V trimming: 4 bases; J trimming: 1 base; junction bases outside the gene matches: 1. The CDR3 has 13 residues. The chain's CDR3 is CSVAGQGSYEQYF. CDR3 coding DNA: TGCAGCGTTGCGGGACAGGGGTCCTACGAGCAGTACTTC.

This clonotype has a handful of counts. V and J are TRBV7-9 and TRBJ2-5; D is undetermined. Trimming stripped 5 bases from V and 3 bases from J, with 13 bases between. Germline V lookup: CDR1 SEHNR, CDR2 FQNEAQ (reference sequence). The CDR3 has 14 amino acids. The DNA for the CDR3 is TGTGCCAGCAGCCCGCCTAAATGGGAAGAGACCCAGTACTTC. Its protein is CASSPPKWEETQYF.

The sample holds a few counts of this clonotype. J is TRBJ2-3 and V is TRBV12-3 or TRBV12-4; D is unclear. V dropped 6 bases and J dropped 2 bases, with 9 bases sitting between them. The CDR3 runs to 13 residues. The CDR3 loop reads CASREEPTDTQYF. The CDR3 DNA reads TGTGCCAGCAGAGAGGAACCCACAGATACGCAGTATTTT.

This clonotype was recorded a few times. The chain couples TRBV6-5 to TRBJ2-7; no definite D call. The V end was cut by 0 bases, the J end by 3 bases, with 9 bases between. This CDR3 has 14 amino acids. The germline CDR1 and CDR2 sequences are MNHEY and SVGAGI. Here the CDR3 DNA reads TGTGCCAGCAGTTACTCGTTTGACGGCTACGAGCAGTACTTC. It translates to CASSYSFDGYEQYF.

CDR3 nucleotide sequence: TGTGCCTCTACGTCGTGGGAGGCCTACAATGAGCAGTTCTTC. It specifies CASTSWEAYNEQFF. The rearrangement links TRBV12-3 or TRBV12-4 to TRBJ2-1, with a weak D call TRBD2 (6 bases). V lost 11 bases and J 2 bases, leaving 16 bases between the germline ends. The CDR3 extends over 14 amino acids.

The table lists this clonotype with many counts. The rearrangement uses TRBV7-2 and TRBJ1-1; D is uncertain. The V and J ends lost 7 bases and 0 bases respectively, with 12 bases between them. The germline CDR1 and CDR2 sequences are SGHTA and FQGNSA. This CDR3 is built from 14 residues. The CDR3 region has the DNA TGTGCCAGCACCTCGATAGGAATGAACACTGAAGCTTTCTTT. Its translation is CASTSIGMNTEAFF.

This clonotype has only a few counts. J is TRBJ2-1 and V is TRBV6-1, with 11 bases identical to TRBD2. Germline CDR1 MNHNS, CDR2 SASEGT. V shed 5 bases and J 10 bases; nucleotides not matched to a gene: 10. This CDR3 region has 15 residues. The CDR3 is CASSPLAGGPSEQFF. The CDR3 nucleotides read TGTGCCAGCAGTCCCTTAGCGGGAGGGCCATCCGAGCAGTTCTTC.

This clonotype was picked up a small number of times. The chain is built from TRBV5-5 and TRBJ1-5; D is unclear. Germline CDR1 and CDR2: SGHKS and YYEKEE (reference sequence). The CDR3 loop spans 16 amino acids. V lost 6 bases, J lost 3 bases, and 19 bases lay in between. CDR3 amino acids: CASTPGLTVFNQPQHF. The DNA for the CDR3 is TGTGCCAGCACCCCCGGCCTCACGGTTTTCAATCAGCCCCAGCATTTT. Full variable domain (rest looked up from reference TRBV5-5 and TRBJ1-5): DAGVTQSPTHLIKTRGQQVTLRCSPISGHKSVSWYQQVLGQGPQFIFQYYEKEERGRGNFPDRFSARQFPNYSSELNVNALLLGDSALYLCASTPGLTVFNQPQHFGDGTRLSIL.

The gene calls are TRBV27 and TRBJ1-3, with 12 bases that match TRBD1. The V gene's germline CDR1 is MNHEY and CDR2 SMNVEV (reference sequence). With 4 bases clipped from V and 4 bases from J, the junction kept 2 bases outside the gene matches. This CDR3 has 15 amino acids. CDR3 DNA: TGTGCCAGCAGTTCGGGACAGGGGGCAGGAAACACCATATATTTT. It is translated as CASSSGQGAGNTIYF.